The 32 T cell receptor beta chains below were found in one sample sequenced in a study of cytotoxic CD8 clonotypes in ibrutinib-treated CLL. TCRdb keeps only in-frame clones here, not all; method: immunoSEQ multiplex PCR. The sample records roughly 170,000 clones, 84% being singletons. This material consisted of PBMCs, taken after 24 months of ibrutinib treatment. The receptors were gathered from a human donor with chronic lymphocytic leukemia.

The chain carries TRBV11-1 and TRBJ1-3; TRBD1 is a possible D gene (6 bases). CDR1 and CDR2 (germline): SGHAT, FQDESV (reference sequence). The CDR3 is 16 residues long. The ends were cut back, 3 bases at V and 0 bases at J, with 12 bases in the middle. The CDR3 DNA sequence: TGTGCCAGCAGCTTCGCGGGACATTACTCTGGAAACACCATATATTTT. Translating gives CASSFAGHYSGNTIYF.

The rearrangement uses TRBV25-1 and TRBJ2-3; D unresolved. Germline assignment: CDR1 MGHDK and CDR2 SYGVNS. Trimming cost V 7 bases and J 2 bases, with 13 bases left between them. The CDR3 sequence is 14 residues long. The CDR3 DNA is TGTGCCAGCATGGCGGCCGGCCACACAGATACGCAGTATTTT. This codes for CASMAAGHTDTQYF.

The chain is built from TRBV6-5 and TRBJ2-7, with D possibly being TRBD1 (6 bases). Germline V gene sequence: CDR1 MNHEY, CDR2 SVGAGI. Trimming stripped 2 bases from V and 3 bases from J, with 11 bases between. This CDR3 region has 14 residues. CDR3 residues: CASSYRGRGYEQYF. CDR3 DNA: TGTGCCAGCAGTTACCGGGGCAGGGGCTACGAGCAGTACTTC.

This clone has more than one count but fewer than ten. As DNA, the CDR3 is TGTGCCAGCAGCTCAACAGGGAGCTCCTACGAGCAGTACTTC. Amino acids: CASSSTGSSYEQYF. The gene calls are TRBV7-9 and TRBJ2-7, with D maybe TRBD1 (6 bases). This CDR3 has 14 residues. Germline lookup yields CDR1 SEHNR and CDR2 FQNEAQ (reference sequence). Trimming took off 4 bases at V and 0 bases at J, with 10 bases between the two ends.

The chain links TRBV18 to TRBJ2-5, with 7 bases matching TRBD2. The V gene's germline CDR1 is KGHSH and CDR2 LQKENI. The CDR3 consists of 14 residues. Losses at the gene ends were 0 bases for V and 11 bases for J; bases not matched to a gene: 9. CDR3 sequence: CASSPPNGAGEQYF. The DNA for the CDR3 is TGTGCCAGCTCACCACCGAACGGCGCGGGGGAGCAGTACTTC.

The V gene is TRBV5-1, the J gene TRBJ2-7; 10 bases map to TRBD2. The CDR3 is made up of 14 amino acids. Germline CDR1 reads SGHRS; CDR2 reads YFSETQ. Trimming cost V 4 bases and J 9 bases; bases outside gene matches: 10. This CDR3 is CASSRLAGGLGQYF. The CDR3 bases are TGCGCCAGCAGCCGACTAGCGGGTGGCCTCGGGCAGTACTTC.

This chain uses TRBV10-1 with TRBJ1-1; TRBD1 matches 8 bases. The CDR3 extends over 13 amino acids. CDR1 is WNHNN, CDR2 SYGVQD, per germline (reference sequence). With V trimmed by 4 bases and J by 10 bases, 8 bases remained unmatched. In nucleotides, the CDR3 is TGCGCCAGCAGTGCACAGGGGGACGGAGGAGCTTTCTTT. Its translation is CASSAQGDGGAFF.

V usage is TRBV27 and J usage is TRBJ1-5, with a possible D match to TRBD1 (5 bases). Per the germline V gene, CDR1 is MNHEY and CDR2 is SMNVEV (reference sequence). The V end lost 3 bases, the J end lost 7 bases, and 13 bases lay between the germline ends. This CDR3 has 14 residues. DNA of the CDR3: TGTGCCAGCAGTTTTGAGGGGCGCGGCCAGCCCCAGCATTTT. Protein sequence: CASSFEGRGQPQHF.

This clone was seen a handful of times. The chain recombines TRBV28 with TRBJ1-5; no reliable D call. Germline-derived CDR1 and CDR2 are MDHEN and SYDVKM. The CDR3 totals 15 residues. Trimming left V 4 bases short and J 5 bases short, with 15 bases between. This CDR3 is CASSSSGTGYQPQHF. In nucleotides, the CDR3 is TGTGCCAGCAGTTCCTCCGGAACGGGCTATCAGCCCCAGCATTTT.

This sequence joins TRBV11-2 and TRBJ2-7; D remains ambiguous. Trimming took off 5 bases at V and 6 bases at J, with 11 bases between the two ends. The CDR3 length is 12 residues. CDR1 SGHAT and CDR2 FQNNGV come from the germline V gene. CDR3 sequence reads: CASSAASVEQYF. CDR3 coding DNA: TGTGCCAGCAGCGCAGCCTCGGTCGAGCAGTACTTC.

The chain couples TRBV18 to TRBJ2-2, with 12 bases fitting TRBD2. The CDR3 has 17 residues. CDR1 is KGHSH and CDR2 is LQKENI in the germline V gene. Trimming at V came to 6 bases and at J to 4 bases, leaving 9 bases not matched to a gene. The CDR3 DNA sequence: TGTGCCAGCTCTCCGCTGAGGACTAGCGGGGTCACCGGGGAGCTGTTTTTT. Its translation: CASSPLRTSGVTGELFF.

The V gene is TRBV7-3, the J gene TRBJ2-1; perhaps TRBD2 as D (5 bases). Germline V CDR1 and CDR2: SGHTA, FQGTGA. Trimming removed 5 bases from V and 10 bases from J, with 15 bases in between. CDR3 length: 13 residues. The CDR3 reads CASSQILGPEQFF. For the CDR3, the DNA is TGTGCCAGCAGCCAAATACTAGGTCCCGAGCAGTTCTTC.

The V and J genes are TRBV5-6 and TRBJ1-6; maybe TRBD1 (5 bases). This CDR3 has 14 residues. V lost 7 bases and J 9 bases, leaving 17 bases between the germline ends. Germline V gene lookup returns CDR1 SGHDT and CDR2 YYEEEE. The CDR3 reads CASRLAQGGSPLHF. The CDR3 bases are TGTGCCAGCCGGTTGGCCCAGGGCGGTTCACCCCTCCACTTT.

The chain is built from TRBV11-2 and TRBJ2-3; TRBD2 is a possible D gene (6 bases). Trimming took 5 bases from V and 0 from J, leaving 12 bases between them. The CDR3 runs 15 residues. CDR1 and CDR2 (germline): SGHAT, FQNNGV. The CDR3 loop reads CASSTTGTSTDTQYF. CDR3 coding DNA: TGTGCCAGCAGCACAACGGGGACTAGCACAGATACGCAGTATTTT.

The genes are TRBV6-6 and TRBJ1-1, with D hard to call. This CDR3 region has 14 residues. Between the trimmed V and J ends, which lost 7 bases and 0 bases, there was a span of 12 bases. Per germline, CDR1 MNHNY and CDR2 SVGAGI (reference sequence). The CDR3 here is CASILFGMNTEAFF. CDR3 in DNA: TGTGCCAGCATCCTATTTGGGATGAACACTGAAGCTTTCTTT.

This clone was observed a single time. The genes are TRBV7-6 and TRBJ2-7; D call uncertain. V was cut by 6 bases and J by 4 bases, with 13 bases left in between. This CDR3 has 13 amino acids. Germline CDR1 SGHVS, CDR2 FNYEAQ. CDR3: CASSSSDGYEQYF. The DNA for the CDR3 is TGTGCCAGCAGTTCCTCAGACGGATACGAGCAGTACTTC.

There are a few counts of this clone. The chain uses TRBV6-5 and TRBJ2-5, with 7 bases identical to TRBD2. With V trimmed by 2 bases and J by 5 bases, 5 bases remained unmatched. The CDR3 consists of 14 residues. In germline, CDR1 is MNHEY, CDR2 SVGAGI. The CDR3 reads CASSYPGGGETQYF. The CDR3 region has the DNA TGTGCCAGCAGTTACCCCGGGGGAGGGGAGACCCAGTACTTC.

This clone came up a few times. This chain joins TRBV7-9 and TRBJ2-1; 9 bases fit TRBD2. V was clipped by 1 base and J by 7 bases; unmatched bases: 5. The germline CDR1 and CDR2 sequences are SEHNR and FQNEAQ (reference sequence). The CDR3 has 15 amino acids. CDR3 sequence: CASSLGSGRPNEQFF. CDR3 nucleotide sequence: TGTGCCAGCAGCTTAGGAAGCGGGAGGCCGAATGAGCAGTTCTTC.

The rearrangement links TRBV27 to TRBJ1-2; D is unresolved. In germline, CDR1 is MNHEY, CDR2 SMNVEV (reference sequence). V was shortened by 6 bases and J by 4 bases, with 12 bases between the two germline ends. This CDR3 contains 13 residues. The CDR3 sequence: CASRVGNGYGYTF. The CDR3 DNA reads TGTGCCAGCAGAGTGGGTAACGGCTATGGCTACACCTTC.

This clone was seen only once. This chain uses TRBV5-1 with TRBJ2-1; perhaps D is TRBD1 or TRBD2 (5 bases each). Trimming removed 0 bases at V and 2 bases at J, with 12 bases between. The CDR3 length is 16 residues. The germline CDR1 and CDR2 sequences are SGHRS and YFSETQ. CDR3 loop: CASSLERQGPYNEQFF. The CDR3 region has the DNA TGCGCCAGCAGCTTGGAGCGGCAGGGCCCCTACAATGAGCAGTTCTTC.

The rearrangement links TRBV7-3 to TRBJ1-1; D call uncertain. The CDR3 loop spans 14 amino acids. Between the trimmed V and J ends, which lost 2 bases and 2 bases, there was a span of 9 bases. From germline, CDR1 is SGHTA and CDR2 FQGTGA. CDR3 region: CASSLSDGNTEAFF. CDR3 coding DNA: TGTGCCAGCAGCTTATCAGACGGAAACACTGAAGCTTTCTTT.

The J gene is TRBJ1-2, the V gene TRBV13; D gene uncertain. Germline V gene data show CDR1 as PRHDT and CDR2 as FYEKMQ (reference sequence). Trimming shortened V by 1 base and J by 4 bases, and 7 bases separated the two germline ends. The CDR3 sequence is 13 residues long. The CDR3 nucleotides are TGTGCCAGCAGCTTAGACCCGGGCTATGGCTACACCTTC. This gives the protein CASSLDPGYGYTF.

The V gene is TRBV4-1, the J gene TRBJ2-1; maybe TRBD2 (6 bases). Trimming cost V 4 bases and J 3 bases, with 19 bases left between them. The V gene's germline CDR1 is MGHRA and CDR2 YSYEKL. The CDR3 contains 17 residues. The CDR3 coding sequence is TGCGCCAGCAGCCGAACGGCGGCGGGGTCGATCTACAATGAGCAGTTCTTC. Its translation is CASSRTAAGSIYNEQFF.

The V gene is TRBV5-1, the J gene TRBJ2-3; 9 bases map to TRBD2. The CDR3 runs to 15 residues. The V gene end was trimmed by 1 base and the J gene end by 3 bases; junction bases not matched to a gene: 3. The germline CDR1 and CDR2 sequences are SGHRS and YFSETQ. CDR3 amino acids: CASSLSLAGTDTQYF. For the CDR3, the DNA is TGCGCCAGCAGCTTGAGCCTAGCGGGAACAGATACGCAGTATTTT. Variable domain in full (rest from reference TRBV5-1 and TRBJ2-3): KAGVTQTPRYLIKTRGQQVTLSCSPISGHRSVSWYQQTPGQGLQFLFEYFSETQRNKGNFPGRFSGRQFSNSRSEMNVSTLELGDSALYLCASSLSLAGTDTQYFGPGTRLTVL.

The chain uses TRBV7-2 and TRBJ2-1; D unresolved. The CDR3 runs to 14 residues. V was shortened by 3 bases and J by 4 bases, with 10 bases between the two germline ends. Germline-derived CDR1 and CDR2 are SGHTA and FQGNSA. The CDR3: CASSLGVGYNEQFF. The CDR3 nucleotides read TGTGCCAGCAGCTTGGGTGTGGGATACAATGAGCAGTTCTTC.

V usage is TRBV9 and J usage is TRBJ2-5, with 7 positions matching TRBD2. With V trimmed by 4 bases and J by 5 bases, 14 bases remained unmatched. The CDR3 totals 16 residues. Germline CDR1 is SGDLS and CDR2 is YYNGEE. The CDR3 sequence: CASSSARAGVWETQYF. CDR3 DNA sequence: TGTGCCAGCAGCTCTGCTAGGGCGGGAGTGTGGGAGACCCAGTACTTC.

This rearrangement joins TRBV7-2 to TRBJ2-5; tentative D call: TRBD2 (6 bases). The CDR3 loop spans 15 amino acids. The germline V gene encodes CDR1 SGHTA and CDR2 FQGNSA. The germline V and J ends were trimmed by 5 bases and 6 bases, with 19 bases remaining between them. The CDR3 DNA sequence: TGTGCCAGCAGCCCAGCCCAGGCGGGAATGAAGACCCAGTACTTC. This sequence encodes CASSPAQAGMKTQYF.

The V gene is TRBV5-6, the J gene TRBJ1-1; D is unresolved. V was clipped by 2 bases and J by 5 bases, with 10 bases between them. The germline V gene encodes CDR1 SGHDT and CDR2 YYEEEE. The CDR3 runs 13 residues. CDR3 residues: CASSLSIGTEAFF. Written as DNA, the CDR3 is TGTGCCAGCAGCTTATCCATCGGGACTGAAGCTTTCTTT.

This clone has a handful of counts. V and J are TRBV5-1 and TRBJ2-7, with D possibly TRBD1 on 6 matching bases. Between the trimmed V and J ends, which lost 6 bases and 3 bases, there was a span of 19 bases. CDR3 length: 15 amino acids. From germline, CDR1 is SGHRS and CDR2 YFSETQ. In nucleotides, the CDR3 is TGCGCCAGCACCCCCGGCTCAGGGGTGATCTACGAGCAGTACTTC. Protein product: CASTPGSGVIYEQYF. Full variable domain (rest looked up from reference TRBV5-1 and TRBJ2-7): KAGVTQTPRYLIKTRGQQVTLSCSPISGHRSVSWYQQTPGQGLQFLFEYFSETQRNKGNFPGRFSGRQFSNSRSEMNVSTLELGDSALYLCASTPGSGVIYEQYFGPGTRLTVT.

This clone was seen more than once but under ten times. The rearrangement links TRBV11-2 to TRBJ1-4; 7 positions match TRBD1. The germline gives CDR1 SGHAT, CDR2 FQNNGV. J lost 4 bases, V lost 6 bases, and 8 bases had no gene match. This CDR3 is 15 amino acids long. Written as DNA, the CDR3 is TGTGCCAGCAGACTAAGGACAGGAGTTAATGAAAAACTGTTTTTT. Translating gives CASRLRTGVNEKLFF.

The V gene is TRBV4-3, the J gene TRBJ1-1; TRBD1 aligns across 9 bases. Germline values: CDR1 LGHNA, CDR2 YSLEER. Losses at the gene ends were 6 bases for V and 5 bases for J; bases not matched to a gene: 4. There are 13 residues in the CDR3. The CDR3 loop is CASRVTGGTEAFF. Written as DNA, the CDR3 is TGCGCCAGCAGGGTGACAGGGGGGACTGAAGCTTTCTTT.

The chain joins TRBV5-1 to TRBJ1-4, with D unclear. V lost 0 bases and J lost 5, with 14 bases in between. The germline V gene encodes CDR1 SGHRS and CDR2 YFSETQ. This CDR3 region has 16 residues. DNA for the CDR3: TGCGCCAGCAGCTTGGGGGAGTCGGTGCGGAATGAAAAACTGTTTTTT. Translation gives CASSLGESVRNEKLFF.